This T cell receptor (beta chain) was captured in a study of breast tumors, draining lymph nodes, adjacent tissues. Each CDR3 protein gets one entry after TCRdb re-called the multiplex PCR reads with MiXCR. The data contain some 140,000 distinct CDR3 sequences, approximately 22% of them seen just once; the ten biggest clones take up 2.2%. Breast cancer patients provided tissue from their axillary draining lymph nodes. Study-level results: Tumor and nontumor repertoires were significantly more similar in luminal-like than in basal-like breast cancer. Findings are consistent with lymph node origin and intratumoral expansion of most tumor T cells.

This clonotype was detected many times. Its specificity is not known. This sequence was found in a female donor with breast cancer. Some clones in this sample may be carry-over from other donors' samples. The sample taken for sequencing was axillary lymph node tissue.

CDR3 DNA: TGTGCCAGCAGCTTACAGGGGGCGGCGAACAGTGAGCAGTTCTTC. As protein: CASSLQGAANSEQFF. The rearrangement uses TRBV5-4 and TRBJ2-1, with TRBD1 matching over 9 bases. With V trimmed by 2 bases and J by 9 bases, 9 bases remained unmatched. Germline V CDR1 and CDR2: SGHNT, YYREEE (reference sequence). The CDR3 totals 15 residues.